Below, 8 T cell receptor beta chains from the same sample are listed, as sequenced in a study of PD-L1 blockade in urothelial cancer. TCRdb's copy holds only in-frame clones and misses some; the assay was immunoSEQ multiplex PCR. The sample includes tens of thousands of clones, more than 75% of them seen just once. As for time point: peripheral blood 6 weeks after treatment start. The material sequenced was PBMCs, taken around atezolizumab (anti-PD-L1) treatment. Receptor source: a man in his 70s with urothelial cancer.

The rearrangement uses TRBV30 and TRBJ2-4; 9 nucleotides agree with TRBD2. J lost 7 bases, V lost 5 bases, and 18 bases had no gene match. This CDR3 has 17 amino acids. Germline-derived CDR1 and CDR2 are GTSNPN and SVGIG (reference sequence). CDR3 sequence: CAWCYPVAGGPGNIQYF. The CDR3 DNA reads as TGTGCCTGGTGCTACCCGGTGGCGGGAGGGCCCGGGAACATTCAGTACTTC. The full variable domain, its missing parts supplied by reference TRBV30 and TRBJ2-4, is SQTIHQWPATLVQPVGSPLSLECTVEGTSNPNLYWYRQAAGRGLQLLFYSVGIGQISSEVPQNLSASRPQDRQFILSSKKLLLSDSGFYLCAWCYPVAGGPGNIQYFGAGTRLSVL.

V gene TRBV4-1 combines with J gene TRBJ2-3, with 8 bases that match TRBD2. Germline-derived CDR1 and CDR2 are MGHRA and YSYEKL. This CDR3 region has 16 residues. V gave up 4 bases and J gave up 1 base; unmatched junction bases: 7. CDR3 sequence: CASSPRGGLRTDTQYF. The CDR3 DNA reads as TGCGCCAGCAGCCCCCGCGGGGGGCTTCGCACAGATACGCAGTATTTT.

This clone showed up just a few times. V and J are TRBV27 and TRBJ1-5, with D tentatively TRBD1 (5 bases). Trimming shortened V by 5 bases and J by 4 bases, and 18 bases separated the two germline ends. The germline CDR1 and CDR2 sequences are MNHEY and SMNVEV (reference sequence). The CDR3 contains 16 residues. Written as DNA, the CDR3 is TGTGCCAGCAGTCTCATGGGGACGGGGGGGAATCAGCCCCAGCATTTT. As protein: CASSLMGTGGNQPQHF.

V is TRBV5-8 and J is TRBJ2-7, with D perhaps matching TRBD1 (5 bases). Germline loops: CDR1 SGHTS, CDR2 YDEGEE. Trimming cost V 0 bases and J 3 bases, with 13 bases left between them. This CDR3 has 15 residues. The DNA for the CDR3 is TGTGCCAGCAGCTTGGAACAGGCCACCAGCTACGAGCAGTACTTC. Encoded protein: CASSLEQATSYEQYF.

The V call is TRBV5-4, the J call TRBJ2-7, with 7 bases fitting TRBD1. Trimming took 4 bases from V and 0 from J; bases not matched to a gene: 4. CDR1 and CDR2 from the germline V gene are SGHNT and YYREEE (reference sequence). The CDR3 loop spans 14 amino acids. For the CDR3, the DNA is TGTGCCAGCAGCATCCGGGACAGCTCCTACGAGCAGTACTTC. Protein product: CASSIRDSSYEQYF. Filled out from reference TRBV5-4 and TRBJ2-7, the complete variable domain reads ETGVTQSPTHLIKTRGQQVTLRCSSQSGHNTVSWYQQALGQGPQFIFQYYREEENGRGNFPPRFSGLQFPNYSSELNVNALELDDSALYLCASSIRDSSYEQYFGPGTRLTVT.

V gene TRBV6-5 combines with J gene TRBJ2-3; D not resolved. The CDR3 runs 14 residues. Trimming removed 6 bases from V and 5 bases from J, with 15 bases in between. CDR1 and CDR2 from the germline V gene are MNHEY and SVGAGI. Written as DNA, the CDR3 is TGTGCCAGCAGCTTTGACGCAGCAGGAGATACGCAGTATTTT. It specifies CASSFDAAGDTQYF.

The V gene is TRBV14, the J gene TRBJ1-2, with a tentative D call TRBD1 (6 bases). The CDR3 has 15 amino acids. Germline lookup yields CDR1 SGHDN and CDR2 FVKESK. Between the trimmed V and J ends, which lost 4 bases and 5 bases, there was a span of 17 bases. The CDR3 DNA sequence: TGTGCCAGCAGCCCACCCCCTTGGACAGAATATGGCTACACCTTC. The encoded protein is CASSPPPWTEYGYTF.

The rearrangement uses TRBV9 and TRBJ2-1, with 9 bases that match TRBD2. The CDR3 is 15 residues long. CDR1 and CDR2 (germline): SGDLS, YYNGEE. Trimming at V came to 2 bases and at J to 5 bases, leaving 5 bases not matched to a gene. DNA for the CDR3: TGTGCCAGCAGCGTCTTAGCGGGAGATAACAATGAGCAGTTCTTC. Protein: CASSVLAGDNNEQFF.